These 9 T cell receptor beta chains originate from one sample sequenced in a study of T cells in Graves' hyperthyroidism and ophthalmopathy. TCR beta CDR3 sequences were amplified from RNA transcripts. During a first-round RT-PCR of the TCR CDR3, the HTBI primer set was used. TCRdb re-derived calls from the multiplex PCR reads in MiXCR, one entry per CDR3 protein. The table includes around 600,000 distinct CDR3 sequences, around 15% detected once. The sample taken for sequencing was blood. These receptors were obtained from a woman in her fifties or sixties with Graves' ophthalmopathy.

This clonotype was seen repeatedly, ten times or more. The rearrangement links TRBV7-3 to TRBJ1-1; the D gene is possibly TRBD1 (6 bases). Deletions cut 5 bases from V and 5 bases from J, with 21 bases between. There are 16 residues in the CDR3. Germline V CDR1 and CDR2: SGHTA, FQGTGA. The CDR3 spells CASSPSSGVALTEAFF. The CDR3 DNA reads as TGTGCCAGCAGCCCCAGCTCAGGGGTTGCGTTAACTGAAGCTTTCTTT.

This clonotype was observed many times. V usage is TRBV27 and J usage is TRBJ1-2; 7 bases align to TRBD1. The CDR3 contains 14 residues. Germline trimming cut 2 bases from V and 8 bases from J; bases unmatched to any gene: 8. CDR1 MNHEY and CDR2 SMNVEV come from the germline V gene (reference sequence). As DNA, the CDR3 is TGTGCCAGCAGTTTAAAAGAGGGGGCTAAGGGCTACACCTTC. Its translation is CASSLKEGAKGYTF.

The V call is TRBV27, the J call TRBJ2-3; D uncertain. Trimming left V 6 bases short and J 4 bases short, with 14 bases between. Germline V gene sequence: CDR1 MNHEY, CDR2 SMNVEV (reference sequence). The CDR3 is 14 residues long. The CDR3 loop reads CASSYFQESDTQYF. The CDR3 nucleotides read TGTGCCAGCAGCTACTTCCAAGAGTCAGATACGCAGTATTTT.

The J gene is TRBJ2-3, the V gene TRBV20-1, with unresolved D. Germline V gives CDR1 DFQATT, CDR2 SNEGSKA (reference sequence). V gave up 3 bases and J gave up 1 base, with 11 bases separating them. CDR3 length: 14 residues. The CDR3 reads CSASGLGGTDTQYF. In DNA form, the CDR3 reads TGCAGTGCTAGCGGGCTTGGGGGCACAGATACGCAGTATTTT.

This clonotype has a count of ten or more. The gene calls are TRBV10-3 and TRBJ1-5; D perhaps matches TRBD1 (6 bases). The CDR3 has 14 amino acids. Germline values: CDR1 ENHRY, CDR2 SYGVKD. Trimming took off 6 bases at V and 7 bases at J, with 16 bases between the two ends. Here the CDR3 DNA reads TGTGCCATCAGGGACGGACAGTTGTCACAGCCCCAGCATTTT. Translation gives CAIRDGQLSQPQHF.

The rearrangement uses TRBV6-1 and TRBJ1-1; no clear D. Germline V gene data show CDR1 as MNHNS and CDR2 as SASEGT. V was pared by 0 bases and J by 2 bases, with 13 bases between. The CDR3 totals 16 residues. In DNA form, the CDR3 reads TGTGCCAGCAGTGAAGCGAGGGCACTTCTAAACACTGAAGCTTTCTTT. Its translation: CASSEARALLNTEAFF.

The chain has TRBV2 and TRBJ2-1; TRBD2 matches at 9 bases. The CDR3 runs to 16 residues. Trimming cost V 3 bases and J 2 bases; bases outside gene matches: 5. The germline V gene has CDR1 SNHLY and CDR2 FYNNEI. The DNA of the CDR3 is TGTGCCAGCAGTGACCCTAGCGGGGTAACCTACAATGAGCAGTTCTTC. It encodes CASSDPSGVTYNEQFF.

This clonotype was seen many times. J is TRBJ2-7 and V is TRBV5-1; tentatively, D is TRBD2 (6 bases). CDR1 is SGHRS and CDR2 is YFSETQ in the germline V gene. The CDR3 is 16 amino acids. V was cut by 4 bases and J by 1 base, with 18 bases left in between. This CDR3 reads CASSLARGGVSYEQYF. DNA for the CDR3: TGCGCCAGCAGCCTGGCGAGGGGCGGGGTGTCCTACGAGCAGTACTTC.

There are a few counts of this clonotype. The J gene is TRBJ2-7, the V gene TRBV19, with D maybe TRBD1 (6 bases). This CDR3 is built from 15 residues. From germline, CDR1 is LNHDA and CDR2 SQIVND (reference sequence). V shed 4 bases and J shed 7 bases, with 20 bases lying between them. The CDR3 bases are TGTGCCAGTAGTACGAAGAACAGGGTGGAGGAGGAGCAGTACTTC. This gives the protein CASSTKNRVEEEQYF.